The 20 T cell receptor beta chains in this list originate from one sample, sequenced in a study of OX40 agonist ivuxolimab in advanced cancers. Measured with immunoSEQ multiplex PCR; TCRdb has only the in-frame clones, and not every one. Among under 150,000 clones listed, approximately 94% were seen once. The input for sequencing was CD4+ or CD8+ T cells sorted from blood, taken in a trial of the OX40 agonist ivuxolimab. The source of these receptors is an adult with an advanced solid tumor such as melanoma, head and neck, liver or kidney cancer.

The chain uses TRBV20-1 and TRBJ2-7; D is unresolved. V gave up 3 bases and J gave up 0 bases, with 3 bases separating them. This CDR3 region has 11 residues. Germline V gene data show CDR1 as DFQATT and CDR2 as SNEGSKA (reference sequence). CDR3: CSASDSYEQYF. The CDR3 DNA sequence: TGCAGTGCTAGCGACTCCTACGAGCAGTACTTC.

V and J are TRBV27 and TRBJ1-1; D uncertain. In germline, CDR1 is MNHEY, CDR2 SMNVEV (reference sequence). Trimming took 3 bases from V and 5 from J, leaving 10 bases between them. The length of the CDR3 is 13 residues. The CDR3 DNA reads as TGTGCCAGCAGTTTTCAGGCGGGGACTGAAGCTTTCTTT. It translates to CASSFQAGTEAFF.

This chain uses TRBV10-2 with TRBJ2-7, with TRBD2 identical over 7 bases. This CDR3 is built from 15 residues. Trimming took 4 bases from V and 6 from J; bases not matched to a gene: 12. Germline CDR1 WSHSY, CDR2 SAAADI. This CDR3 is CASSGATSTRSEQYF. CDR3 nucleotides: TGCGCCAGCAGTGGTGCGACTAGCACTCGGTCCGAGCAGTACTTC.

This chain links TRBV7-9 with TRBJ2-2, with D hard to call. CDR1 and CDR2 (germline): SEHNR, FQNEAQ (reference sequence). V lost 4 bases, J lost 0 bases, and 0 bases lay in between. The CDR3 covers 12 residues. The CDR3 loop is CASSSNTGELFF. The CDR3 DNA reads as TGTGCCAGCAGCTCGAACACCGGGGAGCTGTTTTTT.

The chain combines TRBV6-5 with TRBJ1-2; D may be TRBD1 (6 bases). V was trimmed by 2 bases and J by 2 bases, leaving 9 bases between them. This CDR3 has 14 residues. Germline lookup yields CDR1 MNHEY and CDR2 SVGAGI. This CDR3 is CASSYAGGNYGYTF. The CDR3 DNA sequence: TGTGCCAGCAGTTACGCCGGGGGCAACTATGGCTACACCTTC.

In its sample, this clone was seen once. The J gene is TRBJ2-7, the V gene TRBV20-1; D ambiguous. Germline assignment: CDR1 DFQATT and CDR2 SNEGSKA (reference sequence). The V end lost 6 bases, the J end lost 2 bases, and 8 bases lay between the germline ends. There are 11 residues in the CDR3. As DNA, the CDR3 is TGCAGTGCCCTGCGCGCCTACGAGCAGTACTTC. Translating gives CSALRAYEQYF.

This clone was recorded a few times. V gene TRBV7-9 combines with J gene TRBJ2-2; TRBD2 might be the D (7 bases). CDR3 length: 15 amino acids. Trimming shortened V by 5 bases and J by 7 bases, and 17 bases separated the two germline ends. CDR1 and CDR2 (germline): SEHNR, FQNEAQ (reference sequence). In DNA, the CDR3 is TGTGCCAGCAGCCCGCGGGGGCGGGAAAGCGGGGAGCTGTTTTTT. Its translation is CASSPRGRESGELFF.

The V and J genes are TRBV4-1 and TRBJ2-3, with unresolved D. CDR3 size: 15 residues. Trimming cost V 0 bases and J 2 bases, with 9 bases left between them. Per germline, CDR1 MGHRA and CDR2 YSYEKL. This chain's CDR3 is CASSQDLQTTDTQYF. The CDR3 DNA reads TGCGCCAGCAGCCAAGATTTACAGACCACAGATACGCAGTATTTT.

The genes are TRBV7-9 and TRBJ1-5; 8 nucleotides line up with TRBD1. V dropped 5 bases and J dropped 6; count of bases not matched to a gene: 6. The CDR3 covers 14 residues. Germline lookup yields CDR1 SEHNR and CDR2 FQNEAQ (reference sequence). The CDR3 protein is CASSLQGASQPQHF. CDR3 nucleotide sequence: TGTGCCAGCAGCCTGCAGGGGGCGAGTCAGCCCCAGCATTTT.

The chain joins TRBV4-2 to TRBJ1-2; D is unresolved. The V gene lost 4 bases and the J gene lost 2 bases, with 17 bases spanning the gap. This CDR3 is 16 amino acids long. Germline V gene lookup returns CDR1 LGHNA and CDR2 YNFKEQ. CDR3 sequence (DNA): TGTGCCAGCAGCCCCAACCCACAGATTAAGAACTATGGCTACACCTTC. Its protein is CASSPNPQIKNYGYTF.

This clone is a singleton in its sample. The chain has TRBV6-5 and TRBJ2-3, with TRBD1 identical over 9 bases. The junction had 5 bases not matched to a gene; V was cut back by 4 bases and J by 3 bases. Germline CDR1 and CDR2: MNHEY and SVGAGI. CDR3 length: 15 amino acids. Here the CDR3 reads CASSSGQGRTDTQYF. In DNA, the CDR3 is TGTGCCAGCAGTTCGGGACAGGGTAGGACAGATACGCAGTATTTT.

The chain has TRBV9 and TRBJ1-2, with D maybe TRBD1 (5 bases). V was pared by 6 bases and J by 4 bases, with 19 bases between. CDR3 size: 15 residues. The germline V gene has CDR1 SGDLS and CDR2 YYNGEE. CDR3 DNA: TGTGCCAGCACCCCTCAGGGTCTCTTTGGCTATGGCTACACCTTC. Protein sequence: CASTPQGLFGYGYTF.

The gene calls are TRBV19 and TRBJ2-5, with 8 nucleotides matching TRBD1. The CDR3 has 14 residues. V dropped 6 bases and J dropped 6; count of bases not matched to a gene: 9. Germline CDR1 reads LNHDA; CDR2 reads SQIVND (reference sequence). The CDR3 region is CASSQDRVGKTQYF. As DNA, the CDR3 is TGTGCCAGTAGCCAGGACAGGGTAGGAAAGACCCAGTACTTC.

The CDR3 coding sequence is TGTGCCTGGAGTGTAAGATTAAGGGATACGCAGTATTTT. It yields the protein CAWSVRLRDTQYF. The chain combines TRBV30 with TRBJ2-3; D unresolved. This CDR3 comprises 13 residues. Germline V gives CDR1 GTSNPN, CDR2 SVGIG (reference sequence). The V end lost 0 bases, the J end lost 6 bases, and 10 bases lay between the germline ends.

This clone was found once. This rearrangement joins TRBV29-1 to TRBJ2-5; 7 nucleotides agree with TRBD1. The germline V gene encodes CDR1 SQVTM and CDR2 ANQGSEA. The V and J ends lost 8 bases and 4 bases, in that order; junction bases with no gene match: 10. This CDR3 is 13 amino acids long. CDR3 sequence reads: CSSRQGVRETQYF. CDR3 sequence (DNA): TGCAGCAGCCGACAGGGCGTCCGAGAGACCCAGTACTTC.

V and J are TRBV21-1 and TRBJ1-1. TRBV21-1 is a pseudogene. The CDR3 totals 17 residues. CDR3 protein: CASSQKGRRRRDTEAFF. The CDR3 DNA follows: TGTGCCAGCAGCCAAAAAGGCAGGCGGCGTCGAGACACTGAAGCTTTCTTT.

The chain carries TRBV5-4 and TRBJ2-5, with D possibly matching TRBD2 (6 bases). Germline CDR1 SGHNT, CDR2 YYREEE (reference sequence). This CDR3 has 15 residues. V lost 3 bases and J 2 bases, leaving 14 bases between the germline ends. The DNA for the CDR3 is TGTGCCAGCAGCTCCGCCGGGGGAGGTCAAGAGACCCAGTACTTC. This codes for CASSSAGGGQETQYF.

The rearrangement links TRBV2 to TRBJ1-3; D unclear. Looked up from germline, CDR1 is SNHLY and CDR2 is FYNNEI. V was trimmed by 3 bases and J by 7 bases, leaving 13 bases between them. This CDR3 spans 14 amino acids. CDR3: CASSEEAGRNTIYF. The CDR3 DNA sequence: TGTGCCAGCAGTGAGGAGGCAGGCAGGAACACCATATATTTT.

This chain connects TRBV9 to TRBJ2-7; a possible D gene is TRBD2 (5 bases). Per the germline V gene, CDR1 is SGDLS and CDR2 is YYNGEE. Trimming took 0 bases from V and 2 from J, leaving 9 bases between them. The length of the CDR3 is 14 residues. CDR3 amino acids: CASSVGHGAYEQYF. The CDR3 bases are TGTGCCAGCAGCGTAGGTCACGGGGCCTACGAGCAGTACTTC.

This clone was seen just once. The chain recombines TRBV18 with TRBJ1-1; 12 bases match TRBD1. The CDR3 loop spans 15 amino acids. V dropped 3 bases and J dropped 1; count of bases not matched to a gene: 0. The germline CDR1 and CDR2 sequences are KGHSH and LQKENI. CDR3 amino acids: CASSPGQGANTEAFF. The CDR3 DNA reads as TGTGCCAGCTCACCGGGACAGGGGGCGAACACTGAAGCTTTCTTT.